This entry concerns a single T cell receptor beta chain. The record originates from a study of blood T cell repertoires in COVID-19. Produced via immunoSEQ multiplex PCR; TCRdb's table is partial and in-frame only. The repertoire holds under 90,000 clones, about 80% seen once, with about 12% in the top ten. Germline V lookup: CDR1 SGHRS, CDR2 YFSETQ. The CDR3 is made up of 17 amino acids. V lost 4 bases, J lost 1 base, and 9 bases stayed unmatched. The TCR was taken from a human donor in a cohort sampled during active COVID-19. The sample taken for sequencing was peripheral blood. The V and J genes are TRBV5-1 and TRBJ2-3; 10 bases are shared with TRBD2. This CDR3 is CASSPPTSGEGTDTQYF. Written as DNA, the CDR3 is TGCGCCAGCAGCCCGCCTACTAGCGGGGAGGGCACAGATACGCAGTATTTT. The complete variable domain, with remaining parts taken from reference TRBV5-1 and TRBJ2-3, reads KAGVTQTPRYLIKTRGQQVTLSCSPISGHRSVSWYQQTPGQGLQFLFEYFSETQRNKGNFPGRFSGRQFSNSRSEMNVSTLELGDSALYLCASSPPTSGEGTDTQYFGPGTRLTVL.